The sequence of this T cell receptor (beta chain) was determined in a study of immune characterization of retroperitoneal liposarcoma. Germline CDR1 MNHNS, CDR2 SASEGT. V gave up 1 base and J gave up 1 base, with 14 bases separating them. The CDR3 is made up of 17 amino acids. A single record per CDR3 protein comes from TCRdb applying MiXCR to the PCR reads. The profile shows around 19,000 distinct CDR3 sequences, 37% of them singletons. The TCR comes from a male donor with retroperitoneal liposarcoma. Sequencing was performed on blood. J is TRBJ1-3 and V is TRBV6-1, with a tentative D call TRBD1 (5 bases). The CDR3 nucleotides are TGTGCCAGCAGTGAAGGGGGGGGATGGTCTTCTGGAAACACCATATATTTT. Amino acids: CASSEGGGWSSGNTIYF.